The 8 T cell receptor beta chains given below trace back to one sample, sequenced in a study of T cell repertoires in cytomegalovirus infection. TCRdb reanalysed the reads using MiXCR and keeps one entry per CDR3 protein. The sample lists some 920,000 distinct CDR3 sequences, 31% occurring once. These receptors' targets are unknown. This specimen was cultured CD8+ T cells from PBMCs, taken from culture after CMV antigen stimulation. Source of these receptors: a human donor in good health (CMV status not recorded). Some clones in this sample may be carry-over from other donors' samples.

This clonotype has only a few counts. The rearrangement uses TRBV6-5 and TRBJ2-3; D may correspond to TRBD1 or TRBD2 (7 bases each). Germline V gene data show CDR1 as MNHEY and CDR2 as SVGAGI. V was trimmed by 5 bases and J by 1 base, leaving 13 bases between them. The CDR3 is 15 residues long. CDR3 protein: CASSQGDYRTDTQYF. As DNA, the CDR3 is TGTGCCAGCAGTCAGGGGGACTACCGCACAGATACGCAGTATTTT.

This clonotype occurred many times. The chain employs TRBV6-5 and TRBJ2-2; 10 nucleotides align to TRBD1. Germline values: CDR1 MNHEY, CDR2 SVGAGI. The CDR3 spans 17 residues. With 7 bases clipped from V and 7 bases from J, the junction kept 15 bases outside the gene matches. The DNA for the CDR3 is TGTGCCAGCACCAGCCCCCGACAGGGGGCGAGGAACGGGGAGCTGTTTTTT. The encoded protein is CASTSPRQGARNGELFF.

The chain recombines TRBV2 with TRBJ2-3; D is undetermined. This CDR3 has 13 amino acids. CDR1 and CDR2 (germline): SNHLY, FYNNEI. Trimming took off 2 bases at V and 6 bases at J, with 9 bases between the two ends. In nucleotides, the CDR3 is TGTGCCAGCAGTGAACGACGGTACGATACGCAGTATTTT. This translates into CASSERRYDTQYF.

This clonotype occurred a few times. This chain uses TRBV6-2 or TRBV6-3 with TRBJ2-5, with 9 nucleotides matching TRBD2. The CDR3 consists of 16 residues. V lost 2 bases to trimming and J lost 5 bases; unmatched junction nucleotides: 9. Germline V gene lookup returns CDR1 MNHEY and CDR2 SVGEGT. The CDR3 protein is CASSYAAAGGLETQYF. The CDR3 DNA follows: TGTGCCAGCAGTTACGCAGCAGCGGGGGGTTTGGAGACCCAGTACTTC.

The gene calls are TRBV2 and TRBJ1-1; D is undetermined. This CDR3 is built from 11 residues. Looked up from germline, CDR1 is SNHLY and CDR2 is FYNNEI. The V gene lost 8 bases and the J gene lost 10 bases, with 14 bases spanning the gap. CDR3: CASPSGKGAFF. CDR3 DNA: TGTGCCAGCCCTTCAGGAAAAGGAGCTTTCTTT.

This clonotype was picked up a small number of times. CDR3 nucleotides: TGTGCCAGTGACTCGCATAGGGACCGTAACTATGGCTACACCTTC. As protein: CASDSHRDRNYGYTF. The J gene is TRBJ1-2, the V gene TRBV19; a weak D match, TRBD1 (5 bases). Germline loops: CDR1 LNHDA, CDR2 SQIVND (reference sequence). CDR3 length equals 15 residues. V lost 8 bases and J 1 base, leaving 17 bases between the germline ends. The complete variable domain, with remaining parts taken from reference TRBV19 and TRBJ1-2, reads DGGITQSPKYLFRKEGQNVTLSCEQNLNHDAMYWYRQDPGQGLRLIYYSQIVNDFQKGDIAEGYSVSREKKESFPLTVTSAQKNPTAFYLCASDSHRDRNYGYTFGSGTRLTVV.

J is TRBJ1-1 and V is TRBV19; D not certain. From germline, CDR1 is LNHDA and CDR2 SQIVND (reference sequence). This CDR3 is 13 amino acids long. Trimming removed 3 bases from V and 5 bases from J, with 10 bases in between. CDR3 coding DNA: TGTGCCAGTAGTATCGCGGCGTGGACTGAAGCTTTCTTT. Its protein is CASSIAAWTEAFF.

This clonotype has a count of ten or more. The chain couples TRBV7-8 to TRBJ1-5; 7 bases agree with TRBD1. The CDR3 consists of 17 residues. Germline V gene sequence: CDR1 SGHVS, CDR2 FQNEAQ. After removal of 5 bases from V and 5 bases from J, the junction contained 15 bases not matched to a gene. The CDR3 spells CASSKGRDSLHYQPQHF. The CDR3 bases are TGTGCCAGCAGCAAGGGGCGGGACAGCCTCCACTATCAGCCCCAGCATTTT.